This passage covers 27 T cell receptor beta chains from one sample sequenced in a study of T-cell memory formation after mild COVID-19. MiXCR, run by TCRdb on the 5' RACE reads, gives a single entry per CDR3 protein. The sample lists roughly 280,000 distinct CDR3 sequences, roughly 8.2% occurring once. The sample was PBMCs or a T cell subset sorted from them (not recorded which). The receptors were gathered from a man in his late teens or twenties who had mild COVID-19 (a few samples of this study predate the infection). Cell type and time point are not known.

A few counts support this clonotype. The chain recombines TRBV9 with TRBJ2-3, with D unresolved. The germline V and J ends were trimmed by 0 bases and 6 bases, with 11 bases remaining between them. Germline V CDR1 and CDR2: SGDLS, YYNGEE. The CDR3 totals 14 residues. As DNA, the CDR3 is TGTGCCAGCAGCGTAGATCGAAATTCCGATACGCAGTATTTT. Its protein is CASSVDRNSDTQYF.

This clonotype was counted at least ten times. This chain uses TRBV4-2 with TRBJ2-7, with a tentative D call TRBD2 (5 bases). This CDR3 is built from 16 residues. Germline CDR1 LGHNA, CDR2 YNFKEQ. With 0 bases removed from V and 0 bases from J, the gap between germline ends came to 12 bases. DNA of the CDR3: TGTGCCAGCAGCCAAGATCTACTGGGGAGCTCCTACGAGCAGTACTTC. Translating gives CASSQDLLGSSYEQYF.

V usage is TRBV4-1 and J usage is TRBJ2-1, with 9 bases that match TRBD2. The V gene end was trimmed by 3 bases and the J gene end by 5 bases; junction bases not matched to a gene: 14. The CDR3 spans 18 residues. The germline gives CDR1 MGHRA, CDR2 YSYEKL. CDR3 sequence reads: CASSHLLPRGGGNNEQFF. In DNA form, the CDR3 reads TGCGCCAGCAGCCACCTCCTCCCGCGGGGGGGAGGGAACAATGAGCAGTTCTTC.

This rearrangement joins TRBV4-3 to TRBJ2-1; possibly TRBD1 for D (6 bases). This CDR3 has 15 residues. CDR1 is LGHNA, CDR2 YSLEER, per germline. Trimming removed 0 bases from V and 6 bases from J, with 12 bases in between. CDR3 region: CASSQDRGIINEQFF. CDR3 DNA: TGCGCCAGCAGCCAAGACAGGGGAATCATCAATGAGCAGTTCTTC.

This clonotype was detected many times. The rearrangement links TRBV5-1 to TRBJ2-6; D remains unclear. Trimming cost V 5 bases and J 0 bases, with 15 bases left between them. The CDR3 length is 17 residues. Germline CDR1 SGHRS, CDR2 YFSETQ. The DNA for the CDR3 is TGCGCCAGCAGTTTTTCAGTTCTACTCTCTGGGGCCAACGTCCTGACTTTC. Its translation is CASSFSVLLSGANVLTF.

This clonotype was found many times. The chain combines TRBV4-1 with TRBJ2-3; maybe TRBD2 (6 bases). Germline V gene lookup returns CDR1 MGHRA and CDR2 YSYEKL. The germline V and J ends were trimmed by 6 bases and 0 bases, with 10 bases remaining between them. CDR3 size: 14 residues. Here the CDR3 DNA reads TGCGCCAGCAGACGGGACTTCAGCACAGATACGCAGTATTTT. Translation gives CASRRDFSTDTQYF.

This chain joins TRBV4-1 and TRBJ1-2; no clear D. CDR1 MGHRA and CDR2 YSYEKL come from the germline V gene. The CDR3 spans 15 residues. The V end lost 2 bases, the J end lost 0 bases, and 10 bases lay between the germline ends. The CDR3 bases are TGCGCCAGCAGCCAATCGCAACAGTCTAACTATGGCTACACCTTC. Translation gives CASSQSQQSNYGYTF.

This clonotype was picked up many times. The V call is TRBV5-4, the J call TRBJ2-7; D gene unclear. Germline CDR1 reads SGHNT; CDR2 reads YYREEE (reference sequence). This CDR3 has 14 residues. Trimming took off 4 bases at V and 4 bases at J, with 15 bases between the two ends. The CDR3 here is CASSPSSTGYEQYF. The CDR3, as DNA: TGTGCCAGCAGCCCTTCTTCCACCGGGTACGAGCAGTACTTC.

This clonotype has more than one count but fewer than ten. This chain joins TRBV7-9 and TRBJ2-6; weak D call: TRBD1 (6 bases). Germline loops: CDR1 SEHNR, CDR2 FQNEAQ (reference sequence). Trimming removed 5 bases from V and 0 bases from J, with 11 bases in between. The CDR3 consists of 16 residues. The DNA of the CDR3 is TGTGCCAGCAGCCTCTCGGACAGCTCTGGGGCCAACGTCCTGACTTTC. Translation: CASSLSDSSGANVLTF.

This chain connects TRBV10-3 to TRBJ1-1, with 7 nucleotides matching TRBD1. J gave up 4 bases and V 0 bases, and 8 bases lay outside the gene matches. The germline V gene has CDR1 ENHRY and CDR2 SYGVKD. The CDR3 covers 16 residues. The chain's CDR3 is CAISESQGKGSTEAFF. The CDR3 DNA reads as TGTGCCATCAGTGAGTCACAGGGGAAAGGCAGCACTGAAGCTTTCTTT.

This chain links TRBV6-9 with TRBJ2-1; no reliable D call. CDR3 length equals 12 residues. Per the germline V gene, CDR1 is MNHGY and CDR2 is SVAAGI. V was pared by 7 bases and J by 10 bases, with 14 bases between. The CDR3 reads CASKLGRGEQFF. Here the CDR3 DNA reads TGTGCCAGCAAGCTGGGAAGAGGCGAGCAGTTCTTC.

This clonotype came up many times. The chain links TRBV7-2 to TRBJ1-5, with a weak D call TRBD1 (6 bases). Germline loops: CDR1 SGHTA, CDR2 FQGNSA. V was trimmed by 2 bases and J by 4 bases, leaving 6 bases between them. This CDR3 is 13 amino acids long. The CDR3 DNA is TGTGCCAGCAGCTTACAGGGGAATCAGCCCCAGCATTTT. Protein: CASSLQGNQPQHF.

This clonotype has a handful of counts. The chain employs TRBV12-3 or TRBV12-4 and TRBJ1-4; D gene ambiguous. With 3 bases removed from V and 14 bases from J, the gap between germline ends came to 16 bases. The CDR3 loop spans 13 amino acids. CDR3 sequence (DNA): TGTGCCAGCAGTTTGGATGGTATGGTAGGGCTGTTTTTT. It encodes CASSLDGMVGLFF.

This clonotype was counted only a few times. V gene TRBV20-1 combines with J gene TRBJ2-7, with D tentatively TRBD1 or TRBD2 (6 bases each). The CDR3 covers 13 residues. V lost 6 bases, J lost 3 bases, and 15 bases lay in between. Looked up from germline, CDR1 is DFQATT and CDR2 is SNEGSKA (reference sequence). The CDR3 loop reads CSAASGAGYEQYF. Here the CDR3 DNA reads TGCAGTGCAGCCTCGGGGGCCGGCTACGAGCAGTACTTC.

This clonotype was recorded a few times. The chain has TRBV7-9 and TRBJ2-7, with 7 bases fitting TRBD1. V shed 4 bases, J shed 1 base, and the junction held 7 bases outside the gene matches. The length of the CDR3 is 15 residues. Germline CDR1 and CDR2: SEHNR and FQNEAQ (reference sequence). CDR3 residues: CASSSLWDRSYEQYF. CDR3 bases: TGTGCCAGCAGCTCTCTTTGGGACAGATCCTACGAGCAGTACTTC. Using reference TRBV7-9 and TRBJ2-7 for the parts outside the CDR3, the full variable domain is DTGVSQNPRHKITKRGQNVTFRCDPISEHNRLYWYRQTLGQGPEFLTYFQNEAQLEKSRLLSDRFSAERPKGSFSTLEIQRTEQGDSAMYLCASSSLWDRSYEQYFGPGTRLTVT.

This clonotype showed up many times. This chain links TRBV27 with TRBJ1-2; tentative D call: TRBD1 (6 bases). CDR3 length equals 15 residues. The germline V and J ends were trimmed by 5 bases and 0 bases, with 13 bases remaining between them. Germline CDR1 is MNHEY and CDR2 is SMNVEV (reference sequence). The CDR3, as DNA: TGTGCCAGCAGTCCTTTCGACAGGCCTAACTATGGCTACACCTTC. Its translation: CASSPFDRPNYGYTF.

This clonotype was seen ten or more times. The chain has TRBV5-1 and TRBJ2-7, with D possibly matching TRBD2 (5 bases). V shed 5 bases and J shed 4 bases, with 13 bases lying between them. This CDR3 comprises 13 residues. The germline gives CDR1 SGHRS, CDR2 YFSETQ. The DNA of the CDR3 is TGCGCCAGCAGAAGAGTAGAGGGATACGAGCAGTACTTC. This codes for CASRRVEGYEQYF. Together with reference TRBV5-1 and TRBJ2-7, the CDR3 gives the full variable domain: KAGVTQTPRYLIKTRGQQVTLSCSPISGHRSVSWYQQTPGQGLQFLFEYFSETQRNKGNFPGRFSGRQFSNSRSEMNVSTLELGDSALYLCASRRVEGYEQYFGPGTRLTVT.

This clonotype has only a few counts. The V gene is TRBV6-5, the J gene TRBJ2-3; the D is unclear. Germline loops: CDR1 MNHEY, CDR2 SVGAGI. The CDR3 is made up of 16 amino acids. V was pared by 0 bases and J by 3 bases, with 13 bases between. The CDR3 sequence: CASSYSIQTTTDTQYF. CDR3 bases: TGTGCCAGCAGTTACTCGATACAGACCACAACAGATACGCAGTATTTT.

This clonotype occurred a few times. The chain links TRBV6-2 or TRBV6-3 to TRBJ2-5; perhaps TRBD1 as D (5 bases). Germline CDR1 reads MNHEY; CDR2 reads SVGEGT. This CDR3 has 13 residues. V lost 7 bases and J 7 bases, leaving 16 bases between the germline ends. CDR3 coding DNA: TGTGCCAGCATTATGGACACGTCGGGGACCCAGTACTTC. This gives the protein CASIMDTSGTQYF.

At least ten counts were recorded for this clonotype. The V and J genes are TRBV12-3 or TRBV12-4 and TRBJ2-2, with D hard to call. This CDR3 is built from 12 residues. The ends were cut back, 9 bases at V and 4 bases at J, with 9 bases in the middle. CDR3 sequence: CASKLGTGELFF. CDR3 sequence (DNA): TGTGCCAGTAAGCTGGGCACCGGGGAGCTGTTTTTT.

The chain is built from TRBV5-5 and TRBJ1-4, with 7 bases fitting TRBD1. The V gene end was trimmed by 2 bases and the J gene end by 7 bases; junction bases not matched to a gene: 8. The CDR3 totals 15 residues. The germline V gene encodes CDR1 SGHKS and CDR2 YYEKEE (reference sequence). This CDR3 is CASSLQGTVTEKLFF. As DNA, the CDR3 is TGTGCCAGCAGCTTACAGGGGACGGTTACTGAAAAACTGTTTTTT.

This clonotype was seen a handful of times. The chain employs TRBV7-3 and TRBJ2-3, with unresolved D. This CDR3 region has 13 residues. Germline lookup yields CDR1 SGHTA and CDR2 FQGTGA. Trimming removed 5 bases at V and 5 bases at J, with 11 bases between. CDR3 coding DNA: TGTGCCAGCAGCAGGGAAAGGGAAGATACGCAGTATTTT. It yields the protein CASSREREDTQYF. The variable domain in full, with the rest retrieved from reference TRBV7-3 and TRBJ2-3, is GAGVSQTPSNKVTEKGKYVELRCDPISGHTALYWYRQSLGQGPEFLIYFQGTGAADDSGLPNDRFFAVRPEGSVSTLKIQRTERGDSAVYLCASSREREDTQYFGPGTRLTVL.

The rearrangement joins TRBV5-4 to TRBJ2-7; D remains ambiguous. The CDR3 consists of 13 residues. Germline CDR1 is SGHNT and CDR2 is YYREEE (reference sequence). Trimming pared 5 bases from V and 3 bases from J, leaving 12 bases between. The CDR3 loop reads CASRVVGSYEQYF. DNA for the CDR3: TGTGCCAGCAGGGTGGTTGGCAGCTACGAGCAGTACTTC.

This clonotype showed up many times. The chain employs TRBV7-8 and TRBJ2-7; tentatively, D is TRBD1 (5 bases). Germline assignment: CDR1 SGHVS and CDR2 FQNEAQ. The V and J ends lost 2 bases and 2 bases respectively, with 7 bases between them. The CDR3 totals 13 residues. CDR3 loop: CASSLRGPYEQYV. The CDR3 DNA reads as TGTGCCAGCAGCTTAAGGGGTCCCTACGAGCAGTACGTC.

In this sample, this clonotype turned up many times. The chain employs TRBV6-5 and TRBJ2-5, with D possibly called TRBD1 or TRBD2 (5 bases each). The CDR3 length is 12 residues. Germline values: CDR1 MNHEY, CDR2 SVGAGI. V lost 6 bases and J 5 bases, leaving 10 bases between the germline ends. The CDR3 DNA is TGTGCCAGCAGAGGGACGGCGGAGACCCAGTACTTC. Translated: CASRGTAETQYF.

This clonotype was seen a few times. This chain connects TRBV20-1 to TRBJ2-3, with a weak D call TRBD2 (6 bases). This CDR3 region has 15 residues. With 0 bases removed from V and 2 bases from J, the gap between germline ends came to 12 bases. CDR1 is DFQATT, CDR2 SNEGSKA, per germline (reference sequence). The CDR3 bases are TGCAGTGCTAGAGAAGTTGGGGGGAACACAGATACGCAGTATTTT. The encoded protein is CSAREVGGNTDTQYF.

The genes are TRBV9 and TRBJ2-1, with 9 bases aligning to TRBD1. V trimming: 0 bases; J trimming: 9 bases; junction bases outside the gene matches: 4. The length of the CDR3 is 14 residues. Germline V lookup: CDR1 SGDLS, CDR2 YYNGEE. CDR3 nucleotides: TGTGCCAGCAGCGTAGTCGGGACAGGGCTTGAGCAGTTCTTC. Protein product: CASSVVGTGLEQFF.